The present T cell receptor (beta chain) was sequenced within a study of shared clonotypes between healthy human individuals. CD45RO-negative CD8 cells positively selected for CCR7 made up the naive population, which excluded terminally differentiated effector memory CD45RA+ cells. A deep-level run was used for the assay. This table comes from immunoSEQ multiplex PCR, and its TCRdb copy is limited to in-frame clones, with some not included. This repertoire shows around 2,100,000 clones, around 96% found once; its top ten account for under 1.5%. In regard to this clone: Its antigen is not identified.

Looked up from germline, CDR1 is LNHDA and CDR2 is SQIVND (reference sequence). The CDR3 length is 13 residues. Trimming took off 1 base at V and 6 bases at J, with 10 bases between the two ends. Notes on the study in general: Across subsets, estimated richness was generally greater for naive than for memory populations. Sampling included only blood; tissue repertoires likely differ.

This TCR was recovered from a man aged 18 to 35 in good health. Sequenced sample: naive CD8+ T cells sorted from blood. The chain carries TRBV19 and TRBJ2-7; D not certain. The CDR3 reads CASSIGAAGEQYF. CDR3 nucleotides: TGTGCCAGTAGTATAGGGGCAGCAGGCGAGCAGTACTTC.